This T cell receptor beta chain was obtained from a study of blood T cell repertoires in COVID-19. Overall study: Both acute and convalescent COVID-19 samples were obtained from the United States, Italy and Spain. From T cells, B-cell-depleted T cells, or PBMCs came the material, which was cDNA or gDNA.

CDR1 LGHDT and CDR2 YNNKEL come from the germline V gene (reference sequence). This CDR3 contains 14 residues. V gave up 5 bases and J gave up 7 bases; unmatched junction bases: 11. The data were produced by immunoSEQ multiplex PCR, yet TCRdb's version contains in-frame clones alone and is incomplete. The data hold tens of thousands of clones, with approximately 85% observed a single time. The rearrangement uses TRBV3-1 (or the pseudogene TRBV3-2) and TRBJ2-7; TRBD2 matches 7 bases. Sample: peripheral blood. This clonotype originated in a human donor in a cohort sampled during active COVID-19. Here the CDR3 reads CASSVTTRGGEQYF. The CDR3 nucleotides are TGTGCCAGCAGCGTTACTACCCGGGGAGGGGAGCAGTACTTC.